This record covers a single T cell receptor (beta chain). In its sample, this clone was seen a few times. Its cognate antigen has yet to be identified. The sample holds no much larger clone one base away, and base qualities are not on file. Receptors were amplified or captured by the immunoSEQ multiplex PCR assay. For the multiplex PCR, a mixture combining 60 forward primers for TCR Vbeta segments and 13 reverse primers for TCR Jbeta segments was used. The CDR3 region of rearranged TCR beta genes was amplified from genomic DNA with a multiplex PCR assay. The amplified TCR beta libraries were sequenced on the Illumina HiSeq System as 87-base-pair reads. For the original study's pipeline: In a later analysis, 77 million or so unique TCR beta chains were counted across the 666 repertoires, and around 11 million of these chains were shared by at least two donors. Raw reads were error-corrected and collapsed into unique sequences with a nearest-neighbor algorithm that merged closely related sequences to remove PCR and sequencing errors. CDR3 sequences were aligned to IMGT reference sequences to assign V, D and J gene segments. For a sequence to be retained, at least a six-nucleotide match to both a V gene segment and a J gene segment was required. Rearrangements were classified as productive when the CDR3 lacked stop codons and remained in frame with V and J, and all other rearrangements were classified as non-productive. CDR3 was defined according to IMGT convention as the region running from the second conserved V-encoded cysteine to the conserved J-encoded phenylalanine. The earlier analysis of roughly 590 of the donors excluded sequences that lacked an unambiguous match to a single V gene segment. In an earlier analysis of approximately 550 of the donors, V segments were called functional above 56.7% productive rearrangements and were called segregating when the between-donor standard deviation exceeded 5%. To diagnose cytomegalovirus status from the catalog of TCR beta chain sequences, a statistical classification framework was built. V and J gene assignment, in a later analysis, came from comparing TCR nucleotide sequences with IMGT/GENE-DB human TR gene sequences. In a later analysis, CDR3 sequences and most-parsimonious VDJ recombination scenarios were assigned using the TCRdist pipeline. In a later analysis, every TCR beta chain was defined by the combination of its CDR3 amino acid sequence and its V-gene family, and reads without a unique V-gene family were dropped. To address suspected cross-contamination and a sequencing artifact, a later analysis removed approximately 590 highly shared, low-generation-probability nucleotide sequences. In a later analysis, a clonal expansion index was calculated for each public chain from normalized within-repertoire ranks of inferred template counts. A later analysis computed generation probabilities with a VDJ recombination model fitted to out-of-frame rearrangements, and checked the results against IGoR. A later analysis scored TCR-TCR, TCR-HLA and TCR-CMV co-occurrence with hypergeometric tests, applying a repertoire-size bias correction to TCR pairs. In a later analysis, false discovery rates were estimated by permuting HLA or CMV assignments 20 times. In a later analysis, co-occurring TCRs were grouped using DBSCAN, and TCRdist sequence similarity was added for clustering within HLA-allele-positive subsets. Repertoires with fewer than 30,000 or more than 120,000 public chains, plus five repertoires with anomalous nucleotide sharing, were excluded from co-occurrence clustering. TCRdb took over this immuneACCESS table, retaining in-frame rearrangements with V and J assigned. Such tables are incomplete; in checked studies, under half of the missing clones stem from an unresolved V gene, and the remainder is unexplained. D and trimming were read from the DNA, whereas the V and J calls and clone size are those reported in that table. The sample contains about 130,000 clones, about 80% of them found a single time. The top ten clonotypes cover about 1.8% of the sample.

The data are from a study of cytomegalovirus exposure and HLA in healthy donors (dated by TCRdb to 2016 to 2017). For the wider study: An earlier analysis of some 500 of the donors reported 250 to 300 Gb of sequence data and more than 90 million unique TCR beta sequences from approximately 180 million T cells. An earlier analysis of approximately 640 of the donors applied high-throughput TCR beta sequencing to assess whether each TCR beta V gene segment acted as functional or pseudogenic. In a later genetic analysis, genome-wide SNP genotypes for about 65% of the roughly 700 donors were used, and that subset was treated as a discovery cohort. On average, around 240,000 unique TCR beta nucleotide sequences were sequenced per donor among 398 genotyped donors of the cohort, with roughly 18% of those sequences being non-productive. A handful of DR-DQ haplotypes were treated as single units for association and clustering because of strong linkage in the cohort. Typing coverage differed by locus: A, B, C, DRB1 and DQB1 were typed in roughly 620-640 donors, DQA1 in 522, DPA1 in over 600, and DPB1 in 472. Using immunosequencing, the study profiled T cell repertoires from 500 to 800 subjects and related those repertoires to cytomegalovirus serostatus. Donor age, sex, ethnicity and CMV serostatus were compiled together with the repertoire data. To study patterns of TCR occurrence, a later analysis re-analyzed previously published TCR beta repertoires from 600 to 750 donors and added high-resolution HLA genotyping. All discovery cohort repertoires had been generated on a single sequencing platform. To predict cytomegalovirus infection status, the study brought together high-throughput TCR immunosequencing, statistical association of individual TCRs with disease status, and machine learning. The later analysis used no new phenotypic data to find candidate immune exposures, relying instead on TCR beta sequences and their occurrence across donors. A separate validation cohort of 100 to 150 different subjects was used in addition to the 666-subject first cohort. Approximately 310 gigabases of sequencing data and 70 million to 100 million unique TCR sequences were included in an early release covering around 600 HLA-typed donors. Both class I and class II loci were covered by HLA typing, at four-digit resolution. The study was designed to test whether signatures of past pathogen exposure could be identified by cataloging public T cell receptors. Among the roughly 400 genotyped donors, about 85% belonged to the genetic ancestry cluster associated with self-reported Caucasian donors.

The cysteine opens and the phenylalanine closes a CDR3 of 16 amino acids. Only the CDR3 DNA is retained, 48 bases long and in frame from the first base. Based on the germline V gene (reference sequence), the CDR1 and CDR2 sequences are MNHNY and SVGAGI. Trimming removed 5 bases from V and 7 bases from J; the gene matches leave 13 bases unexplained. General findings and caveats noted by the study authors: Because counts were too low, about 15 rarely observed V segments, including chromosome 9 orphons, were left out of the earlier analysis of about 620 of the donors. In a later genetic analysis, a missense DCLRE1C variant was associated with V-gene and J-gene trimming of TCR beta chains, and the association was replicated in an independent cohort. An earlier analysis of approximately 500 of the donors showed that most TCR beta V segments appeared in productive rearrangements either about 90% or about 30% of the time, which broadly matched IMGT annotations. The sequencing pipeline was judged likely to have produced a cluster of highly shared sequence variants as a technical artifact. Most TCR sequences were observed very rarely across donors, whereas some public TCRs were present in many individuals. In a later analysis, HLA-associated TCR beta chains showed more clonal expansion and lower generation probabilities than non-associated chains that were equally common. A later analysis reported that several top co-occurrence clusters appeared linked to parvovirus B19, influenza, CMV and Epstein-Barr virus. The 87-base-pair reads could not distinguish some IMGT-functional V segments, including TRBV6-2 and TRBV6-3, so those segments were excluded. The presence/absence analyses assumed that sequencing depth was roughly uniform across donors, and that assumption may not be true. CMV serostatus was the only immune exposure information available for the cohort. This cohort had only TCR beta chains sequenced, and the lack of alpha or paired-chain data limited which features could be detected. A later analysis found that TCR association rates varied across HLA loci, with DRB1 alleles showing the most associated TCRs and HLA-C alleles the fewest. The classifier was reported to diagnose cytomegalovirus status with high specificity and sensitivity in both the original cohort and the validation cohort. A further reported finding was that TCR beta sequences accurately predicted the HLA-A and HLA-B alleles for most subjects in the first cohort. In vitro tests confirmed that a few of the cytomegalovirus-associated TCR beta chains recognize cytomegalovirus antigens. The study gave a list of under 200 TCR beta chains associated with cytomegalovirus. Strong co-occurrence of HLA alleles, especially DR and DQ, made assigning TCR associations to individual alleles difficult. It was suggested by the authors that the approach could potentially be generalized to other disease states and immunological phenotypes. Correlated functional status among segregating V segments might reflect linkage disequilibrium, but an unknown experimental factor could not be ruled out. Specific HLA alleles were associated with more than 15,000 TCR beta sequences at a false discovery rate of 0.05 in a later analysis. According to a later genetic analysis, donors in an Asian-associated ancestry cluster had fewer N-insertions in productive TCRs than the approximately 610-donor mean. According to a later analysis, most CMV-associated TCR beta chains appeared to be HLA-restricted, and the HLA associations seemed to be driven largely by CMV exposure. Because HLA typing was unavailable for some donors at each locus, only the typed subset was used in association tests.

The cohort comprised 710 or so healthy bone marrow donors. All cohort members were sampled while nominally healthy, although unrecorded immune exposures were likely present. The donor tested CMV seronegative, placing the donor among the 350 or so seronegative members of the cohort. A peripheral blood sample was collected from each donor, and TCR beta sequencing was performed on peripheral blood mononuclear cells. The Qiagen DNeasy Blood Extraction Kit was used to extract genomic DNA from the blood cell samples. Specimen: PBMCs. This sequence was found in a woman aged 50 to 60 in good health and CMV-seronegative. In this chain, TRBV6-6 is recombined with TRBJ1-5; the central 8 bases match TRBD1. The sequence in DNA is TGTGCCAGCAGTCCCCCGAGTCAGGGGGCTGCCCAGCCCCAGCATTTT. Translation gives CASSPPSQGAAQPQHF.